The present T cell receptor beta chain was sequenced within a study of beta chain features in type 1 diabetes. Study-wide points: Sequencing the cDNA could make cells with high TCR expression show up more than they should. Type 1 diabetes patients had fewer VDJ junction insertions and more deletions.

Sequenced material consisted of expressed TCRB transcripts (all of the isolated RNA was reverse transcribed). Libraries were prepared by immunoSEQ multiplex PCR; TCRdb keeps only in-frame clonotypes and omits some of them. This table has around 250,000 clones, 27% appearing once. Donors contributed one heparinised blood draw apiece, averaging around 120 mL. With 1 base removed from V and 0 bases from J, the gap between germline ends came to 10 bases. Germline V gives CDR1 SGHRS, CDR2 YFSETQ. The CDR3 runs to 15 residues. A remark on this clone: Antigen unknown.

This clonotype was obtained from a man in his thirties or forties in good health. The J gene is TRBJ1-2, the V gene TRBV5-1; D unresolved. The sample comprised central memory CD4+ T cells from blood. CDR3 sequence (DNA): TGCGCCAGCAGCTTGTCTGGAAGAGCTAACTATGGCTACACCTTC. This sequence encodes CASSLSGRANYGYTF.